The 29 T cell receptor beta chains presented below share a single source sample, sequenced in a study of T cell responses to AZD1222 COVID-19 vaccine. Only in-frame clones appear in the TCRdb table, and some are missing; sequencing was by immunoSEQ multiplex PCR. Of about 100,000 clones in the sample, just over 90% were seen once. The material was peripheral blood, obtained 28 days after the second AZD1222 dose. These receptor sequences come from an adult who received the AZD1222 COVID-19 vaccine.

CDR3 amino acids: CSVAATEGYEQYF. Here the CDR3 DNA reads TGCAGCGTGGCCGCCACCGAGGGGTACGAGCAGTACTTC. The chain couples TRBV29-1 to TRBJ2-7; the D call may be TRBD1 or TRBD2 (5 bases each). V lost 6 bases and J 4 bases, leaving 16 bases between the germline ends. The CDR3 consists of 13 residues. The germline CDR1 and CDR2 sequences are SQVTM and ANQGSEA.

J is TRBJ1-5 and V is TRBV24-1, with D perhaps TRBD1 (5 bases). The germline V gene has CDR1 KGHDR and CDR2 SFDVKD. V was pared by 3 bases and J by 9 bases, with 8 bases between. This CDR3 is built from 12 residues. The CDR3 region is CATSDTGRPQHF. The CDR3 DNA reads as TGTGCCACCAGTGATACGGGACGGCCCCAGCATTTT.

This clone was found once. The rearrangement joins TRBV7-8 to TRBJ1-2, with 7 bases fitting TRBD1. The CDR3 totals 16 residues. The ends lost 5 bases at V and 0 bases at J; junction bases unmatched: 9. Germline loops: CDR1 SGHVS, CDR2 FQNEAQ. CDR3 sequence reads: CASSQTRTGPNYGYTF. The CDR3 region has the DNA TGTGCCAGCAGCCAAACACGGACAGGACCTAACTATGGCTACACCTTC.

The chain joins TRBV4-1 to TRBJ2-3; TRBD1 aligns across 8 bases. The length of the CDR3 is 16 residues. The germline CDR1 and CDR2 sequences are MGHRA and YSYEKL. J lost 0 bases, V lost 6 bases, and 8 bases had no gene match. CDR3: CASRSRGLTSTDTQYF. CDR3 bases: TGCGCCAGCAGATCCAGGGGGCTGACTAGCACAGATACGCAGTATTTT.

J is TRBJ2-3 and V is TRBV10-3; 9 positions agree with TRBD2. The CDR3 runs 16 residues. CDR1 and CDR2 (germline): ENHRY, SYGVKD. V trimming: 8 bases; J trimming: 3 bases; junction bases outside the gene matches: 12. CDR3 coding DNA: TGTGCCATCCAGAAGGGCGGGAGGGCCCGGACAGATACGCAGTATTTT. Protein: CAIQKGGRARTDTQYF.

This chain uses TRBV18 with TRBJ1-3; D call uncertain. CDR3 length: 15 amino acids. The V end was cut by 6 bases, the J end by 4 bases, with 16 bases between. Germline assignment: CDR1 KGHSH and CDR2 LQKENI. In DNA, the CDR3 is TGTGCCAGCTCCCTCTCGGGAGTAGTCGGAAACACCATATATTTT. This sequence encodes CASSLSGVVGNTIYF.

This sequence joins TRBV28 and TRBJ1-2; D might be TRBD1 (5 bases). Between the trimmed V and J ends, which lost 6 bases and 3 bases, there was a span of 11 bases. This CDR3 has 13 amino acids. Germline lookup yields CDR1 MDHEN and CDR2 SYDVKM. The CDR3 DNA reads TGTGCCAGCAGGTCGGGAGGGGACTATGGCTACACCTTC. Encoded protein: CASRSGGDYGYTF.

This rearrangement joins TRBV5-4 to TRBJ2-1; perhaps TRBD2 as D (6 bases). Germline assignment: CDR1 SGHNT and CDR2 YYREEE (reference sequence). The CDR3 is made up of 16 amino acids. Trimming took 0 bases from V and 5 from J, leaving 15 bases between them. This CDR3 is CASSLANRERNNEQFF. Here the CDR3 DNA reads TGTGCCAGCAGCTTGGCGAATCGGGAGCGCAACAATGAGCAGTTCTTC.

By frequency in the sample, this clone is medium-sized (0.01 to 0.1%). The chain carries TRBV3-1 (or the pseudogene TRBV3-2) and TRBJ2-1, with a possible D match to TRBD2 (5 bases). Trimming left V 7 bases short and J 0 bases short, with 19 bases between. Germline assignment: CDR1 LGHDT and CDR2 YNNKEL (reference sequence). This CDR3 region has 17 residues. CDR3 sequence: CASTREGPFSSYNEQFF. CDR3 nucleotide sequence: TGTGCCAGCACCCGGGAAGGACCTTTTAGCTCCTACAATGAGCAGTTCTTC.

The chain links TRBV6-5 to TRBJ2-2; 7 bases are shared with TRBD2. CDR1 and CDR2 from the germline V gene are MNHEY and SVGAGI. With 8 bases clipped from V and 0 bases from J, the junction kept 6 bases outside the gene matches. The length of the CDR3 is 15 residues. CDR3 DNA sequence: TGTGCCAGCGGGTCGCGGGAGCCGAACACCGGGGAGCTGTTTTTT. It translates to CASGSREPNTGELFF.

The CDR3 loop is CASSPLTGGNEQFF. Written as DNA, the CDR3 is TGTGCCAGCAGCCCCCTGACCGGGGGGAATGAGCAGTTCTTC. The V and J genes are TRBV3-1 (or the pseudogene TRBV3-2) and TRBJ2-1, with TRBD2 identical over 7 bases. This CDR3 spans 14 amino acids. Germline CDR1 LGHDT, CDR2 YNNKEL (reference sequence). The V and J ends lost 4 bases and 7 bases, in that order; junction bases with no gene match: 7.

The genes are TRBV5-4 and TRBJ2-3; 15 bases line up with TRBD2. In germline, CDR1 is SGHNT, CDR2 YYREEE (reference sequence). CDR3 length: 17 amino acids. Trimming removed 3 bases from V and 3 bases from J; junction bases left unmatched: 5. The CDR3 bases are TGTGCCAGCAGCTCGGGTGGACTAGCGGGAGGGACAGATACGCAGTATTTT. It specifies CASSSGGLAGGTDTQYF.

V is TRBV29-1 and J is TRBJ2-3, with a tentative D call TRBD2 (5 bases). V was pared by 7 bases and J by 0 bases, with 14 bases between. Germline V gene data show CDR1 as SQVTM and CDR2 as ANQGSEA. This CDR3 is built from 14 residues. DNA of the CDR3: TGCAGCGCCTCGAGGGCGATTAGCACAGATACGCAGTATTTT. Its translation is CSASRAISTDTQYF.

The chain recombines TRBV10-1 with TRBJ2-3, with 7 bases that match TRBD2. J was trimmed by 1 base and V by 2 bases; bases with no gene match: 3. This CDR3 spans 15 amino acids. Germline CDR1 is WNHNN and CDR2 is SYGVQD (reference sequence). The CDR3 loop reads CASSEGGSGTDTQYF. Here the CDR3 DNA reads TGCGCCAGCAGTGAGGGCGGGAGTGGCACAGATACGCAGTATTTT.

The chain recombines TRBV5-1 with TRBJ1-4, with a tentative D call TRBD1 (5 bases). The CDR3 runs 15 residues. The germline CDR1 and CDR2 sequences are SGHRS and YFSETQ. The V end was cut by 0 bases, the J end by 0 bases, with 6 bases between. The DNA of the CDR3 is TGCGCCAGCAGCTTGGGGACATCAACTAATGAAAAACTGTTTTTT. The encoded protein is CASSLGTSTNEKLFF.

In this sample, this clone turned up a few times. The chain combines TRBV27 with TRBJ1-2, with D possibly TRBD1 on 5 matching bases. V lost 6 bases and J lost 6, with 17 bases in between. Germline CDR1 reads MNHEY; CDR2 reads SMNVEV (reference sequence). The CDR3 runs 14 residues. Here the CDR3 reads CASRAGAVGNGYTF. For the CDR3, the DNA is TGTGCCAGCAGAGCTGGGGCAGTTGGGAATGGCTACACCTTC.

The chain recombines TRBV2 with TRBJ1-6; 7 bases are shared with TRBD1. V shed 9 bases and J 7 bases; nucleotides not matched to a gene: 15. The CDR3 sequence is 16 residues long. Germline V gives CDR1 SNHLY, CDR2 FYNNEI. The CDR3 loop reads CARTGARDIRNSPLHF. The CDR3 region has the DNA TGTGCCAGAACAGGGGCTCGGGACATAAGAAATTCACCCCTCCACTTT.

The V call is TRBV2, the J call TRBJ1-5; D possibly corresponds to TRBD1 (6 bases). The length of the CDR3 is 14 residues. Germline V gives CDR1 SNHLY, CDR2 FYNNEI. The germline V and J ends were trimmed by 2 bases and 10 bases, with 15 bases remaining between them. The CDR3, as DNA: TGTGCCAGCAGTGAAAGGGACACTCTAGTTCCCCAGCATTTT. Amino acids: CASSERDTLVPQHF.

The V call is TRBV19, the J call TRBJ1-1, with D unclear. The CDR3 contains 13 residues. Germline CDR1 LNHDA, CDR2 SQIVND (reference sequence). V lost 6 bases, J lost 1 base, and 9 bases lay in between. The CDR3 reads CASSLRENTEAFF. The CDR3 nucleotides read TGTGCCAGTAGCCTGAGGGAGAACACTGAAGCTTTCTTT.

The chain has TRBV19 and TRBJ1-5; D is perhaps TRBD1 (6 bases). The V end was cut by 4 bases, the J end by 7 bases, with 14 bases between. The germline CDR1 and CDR2 sequences are LNHDA and SQIVND (reference sequence). This CDR3 has 14 amino acids. This CDR3 is CASSTRGLKQPQHF. CDR3 DNA: TGTGCCAGTAGTACGAGGGGGTTGAAACAGCCCCAGCATTTT.

The chain combines TRBV7-9 with TRBJ1-5; D remains ambiguous. The germline CDR1 and CDR2 sequences are SEHNR and FQNEAQ (reference sequence). Trimming left V 0 bases short and J 6 bases short, with 12 bases between. The CDR3 loop spans 15 amino acids. The CDR3 region has the DNA TGTGCCAGCAGCTTAGCAAATGGGGAGGGTCAGCCCCAGCATTTT. As protein: CASSLANGEGQPQHF.

V usage is TRBV7-9 and J usage is TRBJ2-1; no reliable D call. Germline values: CDR1 SEHNR, CDR2 FQNEAQ (reference sequence). This CDR3 contains 14 residues. Trimming stripped 4 bases from V and 5 bases from J, with 12 bases between. CDR3 DNA: TGTGCCAGCAGCTCTTGGGTGGACGACAATGAGCAGTTCTTC. Translated, it gives CASSSWVDDNEQFF.

V gene TRBV6-5 combines with J gene TRBJ1-1; 10 bases fit TRBD1. The V segment lost 6 bases and the J segment 11 bases; nucleotides outside the gene matches: 9. CDR3 length equals 13 residues. CDR1 is MNHEY and CDR2 is SVGAGI in the germline V gene. CDR3: CASRTGTGVLAFF. CDR3 DNA: TGTGCCAGCAGGACCGGGACAGGGGTGTTGGCTTTCTTT.

CDR3 DNA: TGCGCCAGCCGACCTCTCGCCCAGGGGGCTACTGAAGCTTTCTTT. This encodes CASRPLAQGATEAFF. J is TRBJ1-1 and V is TRBV5-1; 8 nucleotides align to TRBD1. The V segment lost 7 bases and the J segment 5 bases; nucleotides outside the gene matches: 13. CDR3 length equals 15 residues. Germline V lookup: CDR1 SGHRS, CDR2 YFSETQ. The full variable domain, completed using reference TRBV5-1 and TRBJ1-1, is KAGVTQTPRYLIKTRGQQVTLSCSPISGHRSVSWYQQTPGQGLQFLFEYFSETQRNKGNFPGRFSGRQFSNSRSEMNVSTLELGDSALYLCASRPLAQGATEAFFGQGTRLTVV.

The rearrangement links TRBV5-1 to TRBJ2-1; D ambiguous. The V end was cut by 0 bases, the J end by 2 bases, with 9 bases between. This CDR3 comprises 15 residues. Germline V CDR1 and CDR2: SGHRS, YFSETQ. The CDR3 sequence: CASSLVPTAYNEQFF. DNA of the CDR3: TGCGCCAGCAGCTTGGTACCGACTGCCTACAATGAGCAGTTCTTC.

This sequence joins TRBV7-2 and TRBJ1-1; D is unclear. The CDR3 runs 14 residues. The V end was cut by 6 bases, the J end by 4 bases, with 15 bases between. Germline lookup yields CDR1 SGHTA and CDR2 FQGNSA. The DNA of the CDR3 is TGTGCCAGCAGGGACGGTCTGAGGAGCACTGAAGCTTTCTTT. This sequence encodes CASRDGLRSTEAFF.

The V gene is TRBV9, the J gene TRBJ2-2; D gene ambiguous. The CDR3 is 13 residues long. V was pared by 0 bases and J by 3 bases, with 3 bases between. Germline V gives CDR1 SGDLS, CDR2 YYNGEE. The CDR3 region is CASSVDDTGELFF. CDR3 nucleotide sequence: TGTGCCAGCAGCGTAGACGACACCGGGGAGCTGTTTTTT. Complete variable domain (other parts from reference TRBV9 and TRBJ2-2): DSGVTQTPKHLITATGQRVTLRCSPRSGDLSVYWYQQSLDQGLQFLIQYYNGEERAKGNILERFSAQQFPDLHSELNLSSLELGDSALYFCASSVDDTGELFFGEGSRLTVL.

The chain recombines TRBV30 with TRBJ1-1; no definite D call. Germline lookup yields CDR1 GTSNPN and CDR2 SVGIG (reference sequence). Between the trimmed V and J ends, which lost 0 bases and 3 bases, there was a span of 5 bases. The CDR3 length is 12 residues. The CDR3 sequence is CAWSVGYTEAFF. For the CDR3, the DNA is TGTGCCTGGAGTGTGGGTTACACTGAAGCTTTCTTT.

The chain recombines TRBV7-8 with TRBJ1-5; 8 bases align to TRBD1. J was trimmed by 1 base and V by 4 bases; bases with no gene match: 3. Germline V lookup: CDR1 SGHVS, CDR2 FQNEAQ. CDR3 length equals 15 residues. The CDR3 nucleotides read TGTGCCAGCAGCTCGTGGACAGGGAGCAATCAGCCCCAGCATTTT. Protein sequence: CASSSWTGSNQPQHF. Filled out from reference TRBV7-8 and TRBJ1-5, the complete variable domain reads GAGVSQSPRYKVAKRGQDVALRCDPISGHVSLFWYQQALGQGPEFLTYFQNEAQLDKSGLPSDRFFAERPEGSVSTLKIQRTQQEDSAVYLCASSSWTGSNQPQHFGDGTRLSIL.